Below are 20 T cell receptor beta chains sequenced from a single sample in a study of shared clonotypes between healthy human individuals. The data were produced by immunoSEQ multiplex PCR, yet TCRdb's version contains in-frame clones alone and is incomplete. The table shows about 2.3 million clones, with 85% to 95% occurring only once. Source material: naive CD4+ T cells from PBMCs. Stated subset: CD45RA+ positively selected. The receptor source for this set is a man aged 18 to 29 in good health. Some clones in this sample may be carry-over from other donors' samples.

This clone occurred a few times. The chain combines TRBV6-1 with TRBJ1-3; D gene ambiguous. Trimming cost V 5 bases and J 9 bases, with 17 bases left between them. The germline V gene encodes CDR1 MNHNS and CDR2 SASEGT. The CDR3 covers 14 residues. Here the CDR3 DNA reads TGTGCCAGCAGTCCCCGTAGGACGGAGGGCACCATATATTTT. Protein sequence: CASSPRRTEGTIYF.

The chain combines TRBV5-4 with TRBJ2-2; TRBD2 agrees at 10 bases. Germline values: CDR1 SGHNT, CDR2 YYREEE (reference sequence). The CDR3 length is 16 residues. The V and J ends lost 4 bases and 3 bases, in that order; junction bases with no gene match: 6. CDR3 protein: CASSGRTSGHTGELFF. In nucleotides, the CDR3 is TGTGCCAGCAGCGGCCGGACTAGCGGACACACCGGGGAGCTGTTTTTT.

The table lists this clone with a count of one. The CDR3 DNA is TGTGCCAGCTCACCATCGATTGCTAACTATGGCTACACCTTC. It encodes CASSPSIANYGYTF. The V call is TRBV18, the J call TRBJ1-2; D unresolved. The CDR3 is made up of 14 amino acids. Germline CDR1 and CDR2: KGHSH and LQKENI. With 2 bases removed from V and 0 bases from J, the gap between germline ends came to 7 bases.

V usage is TRBV11-1 and J usage is TRBJ1-1; D call uncertain. The V gene lost 2 bases and the J gene lost 2 bases, with 6 bases spanning the gap. Germline CDR1 reads SGHAT; CDR2 reads FQDESV (reference sequence). The CDR3 is made up of 13 amino acids. The CDR3 here is CASSLYQNTEAFF. The CDR3 DNA reads TGTGCCAGCAGCTTATACCAAAACACTGAAGCTTTCTTT.

The V call is TRBV5-8, the J call TRBJ1-5, with D possibly being TRBD1 (5 bases). V was trimmed by 4 bases and J by 1 base, leaving 18 bases between them. The CDR3 sequence is 17 residues long. Per germline, CDR1 SGHTS and CDR2 YDEGEE. CDR3 loop: CASSVRPFRGSNQPQHF. The CDR3 DNA reads TGTGCCAGCAGCGTGCGCCCGTTCCGGGGGAGCAATCAGCCCCAGCATTTT.

CDR3 sequence (DNA): TGTGCCAGTAGTATAGGCGGCAGGGGAAGCGGCTACACCTTC. It specifies CASSIGGRGSGYTF. This chain uses TRBV19 with TRBJ1-2; D may be TRBD1 (6 bases). With 1 base removed from V and 8 bases from J, the gap between germline ends came to 14 bases. The CDR3 length is 14 residues. Looked up from germline, CDR1 is LNHDA and CDR2 is SQIVND (reference sequence).

This chain joins TRBV7-9 and TRBJ2-5; D call uncertain. With 8 bases removed from V and 5 bases from J, the gap between germline ends came to 9 bases. The germline CDR1 and CDR2 sequences are SEHNR and FQNEAQ (reference sequence). The CDR3 spans 11 residues. The CDR3 nucleotides are TGTGCCAGCCAAGTTGGGGAGACCCAGTACTTC. This gives the protein CASQVGETQYF. The variable domain in full, completed from reference TRBV7-9 and TRBJ2-5, reads DTGVSQNPRHKITKRGQNVTFRCDPISEHNRLYWYRQTLGQGPEFLTYFQNEAQLEKSRLLSDRFSAERPKGSFSTLEIQRTEQGDSAMYLCASQVGETQYFGPGTRLLVL.

A note on this clone: Other DNA sequences in the sample encode the same CDR3. The chain carries TRBV29-1 and TRBJ2-6; no definite D call. Trimming left V 5 bases short and J 1 base short, with 6 bases between. CDR3 length equals 13 residues. Germline CDR1 is SQVTM and CDR2 is ANQGSEA. The CDR3 DNA sequence: TGCAGCGTTCGCCTATCTGGGGCCAACGTCCTGACTTTC. Translating gives CSVRLSGANVLTF.

As to this clone: Other DNA sequences from this sample encode an identical CDR3 as well. The rearrangement links TRBV28 to TRBJ1-2; weak D call: TRBD1 (6 bases). Germline V gene lookup returns CDR1 MDHEN and CDR2 SYDVKM. The CDR3 has 13 residues. Trimming removed 6 bases at V and 2 bases at J, with 10 bases between. The CDR3, as DNA: TGTGCCAGCAGCGAGGGACAAAACTATGGCTACACCTTC. This codes for CASSEGQNYGYTF.

The CDR3 bases are TGTGCCAGCAGCCAAACCCCCTCCGTCTACAATGAGCAGTTCTTC. Its translation is CASSQTPSVYNEQFF. The chain uses TRBV7-2 and TRBJ2-1; D remains unclear. The CDR3 totals 15 residues. Germline assignment: CDR1 SGHTA and CDR2 FQGNSA. The V end was cut by 5 bases, the J end by 3 bases, with 14 bases between.

The V and J genes are TRBV7-2 and TRBJ1-5; 9 nucleotides align to TRBD1. With 5 bases clipped from V and 5 bases from J, the junction kept 4 bases outside the gene matches. Germline V gene lookup returns CDR1 SGHTA and CDR2 FQGNSA. The CDR3 is 14 residues long. The CDR3 nucleotides are TGTGCCAGCAGCCCCGGGACAGGGTATCAGCCCCAGCATTTT. Protein: CASSPGTGYQPQHF.

The rearrangement joins TRBV7-3 to TRBJ2-2, with D perhaps matching TRBD1 or TRBD2 (6 bases each). Germline V lookup: CDR1 SGHTA, CDR2 FQGTGA. Trimming pared 5 bases from V and 2 bases from J, leaving 33 bases between. CDR3 length: 22 amino acids. CDR3 amino acids: CASSPRVAEGGFKRSNTGELFF. DNA for the CDR3: TGTGCCAGCAGCCCAAGGGTAGCGGAAGGGGGGTTTAAGAGGAGTAACACCGGGGAGCTGTTTTTT.

V is TRBV14 and J is TRBJ1-1; 10 bases are a match to TRBD1. The germline V gene has CDR1 SGHDN and CDR2 FVKESK. The CDR3 spans 17 residues. Trimming cost V 2 bases and J 4 bases; bases outside gene matches: 10. The CDR3 nucleotides read TGTGCCAGCAGCCAACTGGGGACAGGGGCCGGGAGCACTGAAGCTTTCTTT. As protein: CASSQLGTGAGSTEAFF.

To note about this clone: This CDR3 is also generated by other DNA sequences in the sample. The V call is TRBV29-1, the J call TRBJ1-2; the D gene is possibly TRBD1 (5 bases). V lost 2 bases and J lost 6, with 10 bases in between. CDR1 is SQVTM and CDR2 is ANQGSEA in the germline V gene. This CDR3 has 12 residues. Here the CDR3 DNA reads TGCAGCGTTGAAAGGGGAGGCCATGGCTACACCTTC. Its translation is CSVERGGHGYTF.

The chain carries TRBV5-1 and TRBJ2-6, with D unresolved. V was clipped by 2 bases and J by 0 bases, with 6 bases between them. Germline loops: CDR1 SGHRS, CDR2 YFSETQ. The CDR3 has 15 residues. The CDR3 nucleotides are TGCGCCAGCAGCTTACTCCTCTCTGGGGCCAACGTCCTGACTTTC. As protein: CASSLLLSGANVLTF.

This rearrangement joins TRBV6-5 to TRBJ1-3, with D perhaps matching TRBD1 (5 bases). CDR1 and CDR2 from the germline V gene are MNHEY and SVGAGI. The CDR3 has 13 residues. Trimming removed 8 bases from V and 0 bases from J, with 8 bases in between. The CDR3: CASAGNSGNTIYF. The CDR3 bases are TGTGCCAGCGCAGGGAACTCTGGAAACACCATATATTTT.

This sequence joins TRBV15 and TRBJ1-3; no definite D call. CDR3 length equals 15 residues. Germline V lookup: CDR1 LNHNV, CDR2 YYDKDF (reference sequence). Trimming removed 1 base at V and 0 bases at J, with 7 bases between. The CDR3 region has the DNA TGTGCCACCAGCAGAGTAGGAGCCTCTGGAAACACCATATATTTT. It translates to CATSRVGASGNTIYF. The entire variable domain, with the rest obtained from reference TRBV15 and TRBJ1-3, is as follows: DAMVIQNPRYQVTQFGKPVTLSCSQTLNHNVMYWYQQKSSQAPKLLFHYYDKDFNNEADTPDNFQSRRPNTSFCFLDIRSPGLGDTAMYLCATSRVGASGNTIYFGEGSWLTVV.

The chain recombines TRBV28 with TRBJ1-2, with TRBD1 matching over 10 bases. In germline, CDR1 is MDHEN, CDR2 SYDVKM. The CDR3 runs 14 residues. Trimming at V came to 5 bases and at J to 8 bases, leaving 8 bases not matched to a gene. Here the CDR3 reads CASSTWDRGGGYTF. For the CDR3, the DNA is TGTGCCAGCAGTACGTGGGACAGGGGAGGAGGCTACACCTTC.

This clone showed up just once. The V and J genes are TRBV11-3 and TRBJ1-2; a weak D match, TRBD1 (6 bases). Trimming pared 8 bases from V and 7 bases from J, leaving 26 bases between. Germline lookup yields CDR1 SGHNT and CDR2 YENEEA. The CDR3 covers 16 residues. For the CDR3, the DNA is TGTGCCAGCTCGAATCCCCTCCCGAACCTAGGGGGTGGCTACACCTTC. This codes for CASSNPLPNLGGGYTF.

The rearrangement joins TRBV6-6 to TRBJ2-1; 13 bases line up with TRBD2. V shed 10 bases, J shed 2 bases, and the junction held 2 bases outside the gene matches. The CDR3 runs to 14 residues. Germline V gives CDR1 MNHNY, CDR2 SVGAGI (reference sequence). CDR3 protein: CAIGLAGAYNEQFF. Here the CDR3 DNA reads TGTGCCATCGGACTAGCGGGGGCCTACAATGAGCAGTTCTTC.